This entry features one TCR beta chain sequence. Its antigen is not identified. The CDR3 extends over 13 amino acids. V lost 1 base and J lost 4, with 7 bases in between. Germline CDR1 and CDR2: ENHRY and SYGVKD. This sample is part of a study of T-cell memory formation after mild COVID-19. TCRdb re-analysed the 5' RACE reads in MiXCR, keeping a single row per CDR3 protein. The data contain a few hundred thousand distinct CDR3 sequences, roughly a tenth of them singletons. Study results and limitations: Those CD4+ clones that contracted were mainly in CM and EM (CD8+ ones in EMRA). Specificity for SARS-CoV-2 was not confirmed among the second-wave clones peaking on day 37. There was a balanced CD4/CD8 profile in clones contracting day 15 to 85, and later expanders leaned CD4+.

The source of this sequence is a man younger than 35 who had mild COVID-19 (a few samples of this study predate the infection). Cell type and time point are not known. The sequenced sample was PBMCs or a T cell subset sorted from them (not recorded which). The rearrangement links TRBV10-3 to TRBJ1-2; D ambiguous. The CDR3 region has the DNA TGTGCCATCAGTGAGTGGGGAGCCTATGGCTACACCTTC. This encodes CAISEWGAYGYTF.